This T cell receptor beta chain was documented in a study of cytomegalovirus exposure and HLA in healthy donors. Both 60 Vbeta primers and 13 Jbeta primers went into the PCR. Data came from immunoSEQ multiplex PCR; TCRdb stores just in-frame clones and leaves some out. The top ten hold 4.5% to 5.5% of the sample, which has 100,000 to 150,000 clones, roughly 75% seen once. Per germline, CDR1 SGHRS and CDR2 YFSETQ. Trimming took off 2 bases at V and 2 bases at J, with 19 bases between the two ends. The length of the CDR3 is 18 residues. The clonotype originates from a man aged 30 to 39 in good health and CMV-seronegative. The V call is TRBV5-1, the J call TRBJ1-4; D is undetermined. Sequenced: PBMCs. In nucleotides, the CDR3 is TGCGCCAGCAGCTTTTGGGCCACCGACGGAGGTACTAATGAAAAACTGTTTTTT. Its protein is CASSFWATDGGTNEKLFF.